This TCR beta chain was observed in a study of blood T cell repertoires in COVID-19 (TCRdb year 2020). The study in broad terms: The collaborator samples originated in the United States, Italy and Spain and spanned the acute and convalescent phases of COVID-19. The material from the prospective study consisted of cDNA or gDNA derived from T cells, B-cell-depleted T cells, or PBMCs. The dataset comprised deeply sampled blood TCRbeta repertoires from subjects exposed to, actively infected with, or recovered from COVID-19. The repertoires were released in a freely available public database meant as a resource for research on the immune response to SARS-CoV-2. Samples came from the ongoing ImmuneRACE study (first 160 participants) plus 1,254 subjects from 6 global collaborators. Nearly every sample came with metadata listing a de-identified subject ID, COVID-19 status, age in years and sex. Where available, HLA class I and class II types were taken from metadata supplied by the sample provider and were not determined by assay-based typing.

With regard to this clone: What antigen it recognizes has not been identified. Nothing much larger sits one base from this clone, and base qualities are not available.

What the work shows at the level of the full study, not this receptor alone: Clinical and demographic metadata were provided uncurated, with the amount varying by source and participant.

TCRbeta CDR3 regions were amplified from genomic DNA by means of the immunoSEQ Assay, a bias-controlled multiplex PCR. Per the original workflow: The number of nucleated cells in each sample was estimated from the amplification of reference gene primers within the assay. To quantify the absolute abundance of each unique TCRbeta CDR3 rearrangement, sequence reads were collapsed and filtered. For each sample, productive Simpson clonality was calculated as the square root of Simpson's diversity index over productive rearrangements. This is the immuneACCESS table as TCRdb keeps it, with only in-frame sequences that have V and J called. A part of the clones is gone; compared with another copy, unresolved V genes explain less than half, and the rest is unexplained. V and J calls and clone size are as listed in that table; D and trimming were resolved from the DNA. The sample table lists just over 300,000 clones, 86% of them with a count of one. Of the sample, about 4% falls within the top ten clones.

Enrolling through a virtual design, the prospective study's participants ranged in age from roughly 18 to 90 years and lived across 24 United States geographic areas. To assign participants to cohorts, the prospective study relied on clinical history that participants themselves reported in a screening survey and a study questionnaire. Recovered participants in ImmuneRACE Cohort 3 were defined as having two consecutive negative NP/OP PCR tests, clearance from a healthcare professional, or resolution of symptoms. In the prospective study, whole blood, serum and a nasopharyngeal or oropharyngeal swab were collected from each participant by mobile phlebotomists. Participants in the prospective study had the option to provide additional blood draws and questionnaires over a roughly 2-month period. Blood samples from the prospective study were shipped frozen or at room temperature prior to DNA extraction.

The sample comprised PBMCs or T cells enriched from blood (not recorded which). This TCR was recovered from a young man who had recovered from COVID-19.

The CDR3 reads as follows: CASSIRAATGGRAFF. Read as DNA, the sequence is TGTGCCAGTAGTATCCGAGCTGCGACAGGGGGCCGTGCTTTCTTT. The rearranged segments are TRBV19 and TRBJ1-1, with 10 bases aligning to TRBD1. CDR1 is given as LNHDA and CDR2 as SQIVND, both from the germline V gene (reference sequence). Germline trimming amounts to 3 bases on V and 11 bases on J, with 12 as the count of junction bases outside the gene matches. The CDR3 runs 15 amino acids, cysteine and phenylalanine included. The sequence is cut down to CDR3 DNA, 45 bases in frame from base 1.